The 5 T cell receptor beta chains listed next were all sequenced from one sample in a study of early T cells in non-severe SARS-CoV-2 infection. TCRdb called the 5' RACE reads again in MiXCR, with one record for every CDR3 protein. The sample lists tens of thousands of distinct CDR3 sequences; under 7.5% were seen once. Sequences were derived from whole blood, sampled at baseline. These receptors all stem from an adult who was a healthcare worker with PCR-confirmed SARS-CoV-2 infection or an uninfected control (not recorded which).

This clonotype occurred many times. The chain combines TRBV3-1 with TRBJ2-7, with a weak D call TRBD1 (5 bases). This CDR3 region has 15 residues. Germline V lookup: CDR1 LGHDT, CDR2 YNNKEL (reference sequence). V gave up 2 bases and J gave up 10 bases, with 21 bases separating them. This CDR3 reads CASSQSTAGLGKQYF. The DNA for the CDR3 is TGTGCCAGCAGCCAAAGTACGGCAGGGTTGGGCAAACAGTACTTC.

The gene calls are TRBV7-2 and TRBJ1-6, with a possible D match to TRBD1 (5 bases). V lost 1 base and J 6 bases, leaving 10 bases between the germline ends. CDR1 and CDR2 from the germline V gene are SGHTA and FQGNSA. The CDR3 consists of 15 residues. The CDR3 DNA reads TGTGCCAGCAGCTTAGGCGGAGGGACTAATTCACCCCTCCACTTT. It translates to CASSLGGGTNSPLHF.

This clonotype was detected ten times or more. The DNA for the CDR3 is TGCGCCAGCAGCCAAGAGGAGGGGACAGGCGGCGAGACCCAGTACTTC. Translated, it gives CASSQEEGTGGETQYF. The chain couples TRBV4-1 to TRBJ2-5; 8 bases are a match to TRBD1. The CDR3 runs 16 residues. CDR1 and CDR2 (germline): MGHRA, YSYEKL. Trimming removed 0 bases from V and 5 bases from J; junction bases left unmatched: 8.

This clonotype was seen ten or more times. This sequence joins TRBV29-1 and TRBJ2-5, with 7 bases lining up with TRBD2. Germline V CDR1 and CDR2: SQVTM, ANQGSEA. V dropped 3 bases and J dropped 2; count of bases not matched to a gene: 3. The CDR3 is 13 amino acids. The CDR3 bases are TGCAGCGTTGACCCAGCGGGGCAAGAGACCCAGTACTTC. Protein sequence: CSVDPAGQETQYF.

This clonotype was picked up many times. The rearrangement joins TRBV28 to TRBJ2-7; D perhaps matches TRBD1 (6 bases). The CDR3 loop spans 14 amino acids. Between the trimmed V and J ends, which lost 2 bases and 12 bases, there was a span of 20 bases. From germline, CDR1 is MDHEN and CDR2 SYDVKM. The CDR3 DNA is TGTGCCAGCAGTTTAGTATCCGGACAGAGGCGGCCGTACTTC. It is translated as CASSLVSGQRRPYF.